These 4 T cell receptor beta chains came from one sample sequenced in a study of T cell responses to AZD1222 COVID-19 vaccine. Clones were sequenced by immunoSEQ multiplex PCR, and TCRdb holds only the in-frame ones, with some missing. The sample holds fewer than 200,000 clones, about 89% seen once. Sequences were derived from peripheral blood, sampled 28 days after the second AZD1222 dose. The receptor source for this set is an adult who received the AZD1222 COVID-19 vaccine.

This chain links TRBV12-3 or TRBV12-4 with TRBJ2-3, with D hard to call. Trimming stripped 5 bases from V and 4 bases from J, with 10 bases between. This CDR3 contains 13 residues. CDR3 nucleotides: TGTGCCAGCAGTCGACGACGGTCAGATACGCAGTATTTT. This translates into CASSRRRSDTQYF.

For the CDR3, the DNA is TGTGCCAGCAGCTTGGGGGGTAGCAATCAGCCCCAGCATTTT. This sequence encodes CASSLGGSNQPQHF. The chain uses TRBV5-6 and TRBJ1-5, with D uncertain. Trimming removed 0 bases from V and 0 bases from J, with 4 bases in between. Germline lookup yields CDR1 SGHDT and CDR2 YYEEEE. CDR3 size: 14 residues.

This clone was seen only once. The chain joins TRBV5-1 to TRBJ1-2; 7 nucleotides agree with TRBD1. CDR1 SGHRS and CDR2 YFSETQ come from the germline V gene. V lost 0 bases and J lost 4; bases outside the gene matches: 3. This CDR3 spans 14 amino acids. This chain's CDR3 is CASSLAGGVYGYTF. Here the CDR3 DNA reads TGCGCCAGCAGCTTGGCAGGGGGGGTCTATGGCTACACCTTC. The full variable domain, with the rest looked up from reference TRBV5-1 and TRBJ1-2, is KAGVTQTPRYLIKTRGQQVTLSCSPISGHRSVSWYQQTPGQGLQFLFEYFSETQRNKGNFPGRFSGRQFSNSRSEMNVSTLELGDSALYLCASSLAGGVYGYTFGSGTRLTVV.

This chain joins TRBV30 and TRBJ1-1, with 11 bases fitting TRBD1. Germline V gene lookup returns CDR1 GTSNPN and CDR2 SVGIG (reference sequence). The CDR3 consists of 15 residues. V trimming: 4 bases; J trimming: 4 bases; junction bases outside the gene matches: 8. The CDR3 loop is CAWTTSGTGGTEAFF. CDR3 bases: TGTGCCTGGACTACCTCCGGGACAGGGGGCACTGAAGCTTTCTTT.